This entry features one T cell receptor beta chain sequence. Its matching antigen is unknown. This sample is part of a study of CD8+ T cells in alopecia areata. V was pared by 5 bases and J by 3 bases, with 14 bases between. Germline V gene sequence: CDR1 MNHEY, CDR2 SMNVEV (reference sequence). The CDR3 spans 14 residues. Starting from PBMCs, sorting isolated CD4+ and CD8+ T cells. Once RNA had been extracted, it was reverse transcribed into cDNA to act as the sequencing template. Sequenced by immunoSEQ multiplex PCR; TCRdb stores in-frame clones only, minus some. The profile shows some 180,000 clones, 45% to 70% of them singletons. Notes on the study in general: Greater clonality was observed in lesional scalp samples, especially alopecia totalis/universalis, versus normal scalp. Scalp sample data also include resident alphabeta T cells from normal skin.

Sequencing was done on a sample of CD8+ T cells sorted from blood. The TCR sequence derives from a human donor in good health. This chain joins TRBV27 and TRBJ2-7, with TRBD2 as a possible D gene (6 bases). The CDR3 DNA reads TGTGCCAGCAGTCCGACGGGACTCCTCTACGAGCAGTACTTC. It yields the protein CASSPTGLLYEQYF.